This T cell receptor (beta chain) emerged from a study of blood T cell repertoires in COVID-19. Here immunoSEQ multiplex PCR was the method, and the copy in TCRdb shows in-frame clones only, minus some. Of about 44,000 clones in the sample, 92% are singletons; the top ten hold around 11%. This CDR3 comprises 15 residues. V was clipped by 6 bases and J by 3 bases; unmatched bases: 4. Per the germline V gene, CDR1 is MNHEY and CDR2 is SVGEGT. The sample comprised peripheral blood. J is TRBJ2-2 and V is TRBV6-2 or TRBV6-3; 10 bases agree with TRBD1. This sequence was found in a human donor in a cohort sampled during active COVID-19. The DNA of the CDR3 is TGTGCCAGCAGCCTCGGGACAGGGGACACCGGGGAGCTGTTTTTT. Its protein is CASSLGTGDTGELFF.